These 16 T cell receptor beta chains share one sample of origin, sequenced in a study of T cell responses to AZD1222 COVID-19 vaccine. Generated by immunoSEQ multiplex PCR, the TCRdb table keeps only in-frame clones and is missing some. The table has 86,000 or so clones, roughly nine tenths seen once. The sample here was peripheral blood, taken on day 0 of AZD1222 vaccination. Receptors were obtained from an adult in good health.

CDR3 nucleotide sequence: TGTGCCAGCAGTCCTGGGGGGCCATCGAATCAGCCCCAGCATTTT. Protein sequence: CASSPGGPSNQPQHF. The chain uses TRBV28 and TRBJ1-5; D may be TRBD1 (6 bases). V was cut by 5 bases and J by 4 bases, with 15 bases left in between. CDR3 length equals 15 residues. Germline V lookup: CDR1 MDHEN, CDR2 SYDVKM.

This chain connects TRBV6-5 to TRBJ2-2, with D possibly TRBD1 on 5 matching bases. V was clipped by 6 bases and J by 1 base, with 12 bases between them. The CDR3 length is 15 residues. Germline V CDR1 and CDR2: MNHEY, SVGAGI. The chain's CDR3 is CASRVQGLNTGELFF. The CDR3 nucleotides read TGTGCCAGCAGGGTCCAGGGCCTGAACACCGGGGAGCTGTTTTTT.

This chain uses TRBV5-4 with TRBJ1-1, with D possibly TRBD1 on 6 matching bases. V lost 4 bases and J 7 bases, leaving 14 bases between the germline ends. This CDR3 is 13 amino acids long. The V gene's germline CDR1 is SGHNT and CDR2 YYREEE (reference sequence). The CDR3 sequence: CASSRTAKDEAFF. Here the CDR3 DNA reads TGTGCCAGCAGCCGGACAGCTAAAGATGAAGCTTTCTTT.

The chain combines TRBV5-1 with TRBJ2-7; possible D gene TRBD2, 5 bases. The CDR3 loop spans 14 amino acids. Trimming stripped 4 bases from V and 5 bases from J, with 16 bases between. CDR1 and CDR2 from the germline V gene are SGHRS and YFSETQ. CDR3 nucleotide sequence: TGCGCCAGCAGCCTACCGGGGTCTGTAAACGAGCAGTACTTC. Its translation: CASSLPGSVNEQYF.

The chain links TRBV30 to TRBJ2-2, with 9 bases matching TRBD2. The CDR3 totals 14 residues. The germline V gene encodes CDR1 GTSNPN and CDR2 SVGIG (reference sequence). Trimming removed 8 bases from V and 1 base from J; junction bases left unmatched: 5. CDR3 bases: TGTGCCAAAGCGGGGGGCTTGAACACCGGGGAGCTGTTTTTT. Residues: CAKAGGLNTGELFF.

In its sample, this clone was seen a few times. The CDR3 reads CASSSQWTSGSKQYF. The DNA for the CDR3 is TGTGCCAGCAGCTCCCAATGGACTAGCGGGAGCAAGCAGTACTTC. The genes are TRBV7-6 and TRBJ2-7; 13 bases line up with TRBD2. CDR1 is SGHVS and CDR2 is FNYEAQ in the germline V gene. This CDR3 contains 15 residues. Trimming took 4 bases from V and 8 from J; bases not matched to a gene: 8.

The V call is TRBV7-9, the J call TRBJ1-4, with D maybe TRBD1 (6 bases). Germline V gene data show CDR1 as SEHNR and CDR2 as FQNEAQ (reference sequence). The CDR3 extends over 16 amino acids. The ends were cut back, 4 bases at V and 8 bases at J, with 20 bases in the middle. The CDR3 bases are TGTGCCAGCAGCTCCGAGGGGGGTCTGGGAGGGGAAAAACTGTTTTTT. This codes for CASSSEGGLGGEKLFF. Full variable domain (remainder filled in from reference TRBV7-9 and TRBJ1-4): DTGVSQNPRHKITKRGQNVTFRCDPISEHNRLYWYRQTLGQGPEFLTYFQNEAQLEKSRLLSDRFSAERPKGSFSTLEIQRTEQGDSAMYLCASSSEGGLGGEKLFFGSGTQLSVL.

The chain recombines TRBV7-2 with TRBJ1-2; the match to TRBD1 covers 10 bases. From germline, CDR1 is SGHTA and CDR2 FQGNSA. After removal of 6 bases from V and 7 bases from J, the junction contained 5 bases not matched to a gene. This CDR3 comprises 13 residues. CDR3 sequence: CASSSGQGFGYTF. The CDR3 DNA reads TGTGCCAGCAGTTCGGGACAGGGGTTTGGCTACACCTTC.

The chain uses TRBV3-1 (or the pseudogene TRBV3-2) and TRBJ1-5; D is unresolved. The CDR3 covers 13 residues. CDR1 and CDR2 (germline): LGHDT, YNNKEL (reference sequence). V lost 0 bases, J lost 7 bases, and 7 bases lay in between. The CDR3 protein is CASSQDIRQPQHF. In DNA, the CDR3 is TGTGCCAGCAGCCAAGATATCAGGCAGCCCCAGCATTTT.

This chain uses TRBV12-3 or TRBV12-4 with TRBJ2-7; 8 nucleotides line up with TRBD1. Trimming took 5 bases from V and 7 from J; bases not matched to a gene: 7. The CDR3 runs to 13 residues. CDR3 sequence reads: CASSTPQGEEQYF. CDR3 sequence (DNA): TGTGCCAGCAGTACCCCACAGGGGGAAGAGCAGTACTTC.

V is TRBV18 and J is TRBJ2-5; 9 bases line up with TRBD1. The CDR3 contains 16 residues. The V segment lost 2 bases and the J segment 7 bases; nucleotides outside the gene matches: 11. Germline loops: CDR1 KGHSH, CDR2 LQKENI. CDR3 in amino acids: CASSPGQGQSEGTQYF. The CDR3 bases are TGTGCCAGCTCACCAGGACAGGGGCAATCAGAGGGGACCCAGTACTTC.

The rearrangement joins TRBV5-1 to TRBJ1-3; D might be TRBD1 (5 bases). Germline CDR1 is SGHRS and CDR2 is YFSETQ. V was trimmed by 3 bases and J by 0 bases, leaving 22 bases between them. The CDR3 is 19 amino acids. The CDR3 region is CASSSLGGSSANSGNTIYF. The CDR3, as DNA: TGCGCCAGCAGCTCTCTGGGGGGTTCCTCCGCTAACTCTGGAAACACCATATATTTT.

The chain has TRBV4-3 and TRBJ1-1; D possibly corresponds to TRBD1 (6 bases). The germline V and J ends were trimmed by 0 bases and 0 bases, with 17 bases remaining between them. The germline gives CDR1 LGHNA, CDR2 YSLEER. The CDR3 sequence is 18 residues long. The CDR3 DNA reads TGCGCCAGCAGCCAAGATGAAAAGGGGGTGGGGATGAACACTGAAGCTTTCTTT. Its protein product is CASSQDEKGVGMNTEAFF.

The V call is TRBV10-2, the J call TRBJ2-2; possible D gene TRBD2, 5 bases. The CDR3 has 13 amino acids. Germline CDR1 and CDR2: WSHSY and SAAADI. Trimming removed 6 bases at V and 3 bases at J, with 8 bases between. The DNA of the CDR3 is TGCGCCAGCAGGGACTCTTACACCGGGGAGCTGTTTTTT. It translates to CASRDSYTGELFF.

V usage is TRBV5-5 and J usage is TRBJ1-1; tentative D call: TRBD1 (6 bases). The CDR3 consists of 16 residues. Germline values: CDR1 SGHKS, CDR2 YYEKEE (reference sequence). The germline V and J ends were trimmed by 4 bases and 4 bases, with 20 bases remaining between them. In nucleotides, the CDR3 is TGTGCCAGCAGCCAAGGAACAGGGCCCCTGGGCACTGAAGCTTTCTTT. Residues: CASSQGTGPLGTEAFF. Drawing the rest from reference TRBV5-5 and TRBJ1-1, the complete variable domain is DAGVTQSPTHLIKTRGQQVTLRCSPISGHKSVSWYQQVLGQGPQFIFQYYEKEERGRGNFPDRFSARQFPNYSSELNVNALLLGDSALYLCASSQGTGPLGTEAFFGQGTRLTVV.

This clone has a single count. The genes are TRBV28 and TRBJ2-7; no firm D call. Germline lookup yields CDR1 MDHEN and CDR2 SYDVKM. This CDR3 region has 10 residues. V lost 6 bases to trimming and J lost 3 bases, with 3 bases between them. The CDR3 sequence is CASSGYEQYF. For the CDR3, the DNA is TGTGCCAGCAGCGGCTACGAGCAGTACTTC.